This T cell receptor beta chain was sequenced during a study of shared clonotypes between healthy human individuals. Study in general: A few men and a couple of women, aged 18 to 49, were donors. Study outcomes and limitations: Few donors limited the genetic and exposure-history diversity represented.

Nashville, Tennessee was home to all donors, each a Caucasian adult. Deletions cut 7 bases from V and 0 bases from J, with 19 bases between. Germline values: CDR1 MNHEY, CDR2 SMNVEV (reference sequence). The CDR3 sequence is 17 residues long. As concerns this clone: Antigen specificity is unknown.

The assay was carried out at the deep level. Only in-frame clones appear in the TCRdb table, and some are missing; sequencing was by immunoSEQ multiplex PCR. The sample includes around 340,000 clones, 73% of them seen just once. The TCR originated in a man aged 25 to 40 in good health. Sequencing used memory CD4+ T cells sorted from blood. Subset reported: CD45RA-negative fraction. The V and J genes are TRBV27 and TRBJ2-1; unclear D gene. The CDR3: CASTPPGASSSYNEQFF. For the CDR3, the DNA is TGTGCCAGCACCCCCCCGGGCGCGTCTAGCTCCTACAATGAGCAGTTCTTC.